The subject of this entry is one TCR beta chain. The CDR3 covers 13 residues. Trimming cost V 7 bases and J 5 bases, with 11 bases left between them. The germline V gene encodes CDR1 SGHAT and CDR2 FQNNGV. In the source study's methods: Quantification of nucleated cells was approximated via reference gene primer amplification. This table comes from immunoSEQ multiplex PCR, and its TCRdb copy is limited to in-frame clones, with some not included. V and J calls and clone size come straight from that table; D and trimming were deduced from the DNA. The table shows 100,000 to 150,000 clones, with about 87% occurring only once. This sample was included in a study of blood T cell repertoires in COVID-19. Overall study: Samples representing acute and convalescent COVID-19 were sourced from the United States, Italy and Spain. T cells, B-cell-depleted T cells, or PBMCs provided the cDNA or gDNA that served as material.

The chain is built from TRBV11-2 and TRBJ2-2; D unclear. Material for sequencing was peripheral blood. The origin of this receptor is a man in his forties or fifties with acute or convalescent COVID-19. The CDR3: CASTPFATGELFF. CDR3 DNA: TGTGCCAGCACCCCTTTCGCGACCGGGGAGCTGTTTTTT.